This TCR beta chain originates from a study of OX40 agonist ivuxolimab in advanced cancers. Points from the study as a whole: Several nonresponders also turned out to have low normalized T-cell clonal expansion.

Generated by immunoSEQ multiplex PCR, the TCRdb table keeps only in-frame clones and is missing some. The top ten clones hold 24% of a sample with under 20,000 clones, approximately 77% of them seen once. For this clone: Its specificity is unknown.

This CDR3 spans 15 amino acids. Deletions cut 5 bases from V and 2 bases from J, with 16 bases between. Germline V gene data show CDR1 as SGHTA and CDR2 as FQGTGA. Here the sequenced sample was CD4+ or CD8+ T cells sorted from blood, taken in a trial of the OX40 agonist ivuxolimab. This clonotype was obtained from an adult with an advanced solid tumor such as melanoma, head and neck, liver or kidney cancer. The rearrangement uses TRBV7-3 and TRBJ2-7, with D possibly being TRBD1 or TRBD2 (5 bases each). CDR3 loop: CASSPGAGPAYEQYF. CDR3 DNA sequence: TGTGCCAGCAGCCCCGGGGCCGGGCCCGCCTACGAGCAGTACTTC.